What follows is one T cell receptor (beta chain) and its context. This CDR3 spans 12 amino acids. V gave up 3 bases and J gave up 4 bases, with 6 bases separating them. Germline CDR1 is LGHDT and CDR2 is YNNKEL (reference sequence). Original handling: Amplification of reference gene primers provided the estimated nucleated cell counts. Some clones are missing from TCRdb's copy, which holds only in-frame ones; the method was immunoSEQ multiplex PCR. V and J calls and clone size come straight from that table; D and trimming were deduced from the DNA. The sample carries about 160,000 clones, approximately 87% recorded once. The data derive from a study of blood T cell repertoires in COVID-19. Study background: Collection of acute and convalescent COVID-19 samples took place in the United States, Italy and Spain. Sources were T cells, B-cell-depleted T cells, or PBMCs; the material itself was cDNA or gDNA.

The clonotype was recovered from a woman in her seventies with acute or convalescent COVID-19. Sequencing was performed on peripheral blood. The chain employs TRBV3-1 (or the pseudogene TRBV3-2) and TRBJ2-5; D not resolved. The CDR3 sequence: CASSQSGETQYF. DNA for the CDR3: TGTGCCAGCAGCCAGAGTGGAGAGACCCAGTACTTC.